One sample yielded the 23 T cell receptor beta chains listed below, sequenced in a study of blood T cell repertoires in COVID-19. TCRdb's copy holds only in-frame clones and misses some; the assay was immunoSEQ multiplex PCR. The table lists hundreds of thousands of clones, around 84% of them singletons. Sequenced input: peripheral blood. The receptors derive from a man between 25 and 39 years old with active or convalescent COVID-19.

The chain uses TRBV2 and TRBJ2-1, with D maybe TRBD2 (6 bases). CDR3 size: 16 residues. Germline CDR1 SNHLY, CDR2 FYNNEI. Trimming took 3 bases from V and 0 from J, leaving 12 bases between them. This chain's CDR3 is CASSEISGSSYNEQFF. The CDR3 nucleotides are TGTGCCAGCAGTGAGATTAGCGGTAGCTCCTACAATGAGCAGTTCTTC.

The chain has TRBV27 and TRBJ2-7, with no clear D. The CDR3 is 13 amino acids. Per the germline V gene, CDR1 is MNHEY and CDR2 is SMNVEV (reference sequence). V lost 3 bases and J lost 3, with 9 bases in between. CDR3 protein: CASSLRSFYEQYF. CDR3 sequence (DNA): TGTGCCAGCAGTTTGAGAAGCTTCTACGAGCAGTACTTC.

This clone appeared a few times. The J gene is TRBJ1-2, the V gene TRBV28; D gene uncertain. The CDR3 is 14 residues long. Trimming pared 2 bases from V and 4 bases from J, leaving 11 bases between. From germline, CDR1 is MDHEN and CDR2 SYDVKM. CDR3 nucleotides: TGTGCCAGCAGTTTAGAGGTGGCAGCCTATGGCTACACCTTC. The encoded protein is CASSLEVAAYGYTF.

This CDR3 is CASSPGLAVSYEQYF. CDR3 DNA sequence: TGTGCCAGCAGCCCGGGACTAGCTGTTTCCTACGAGCAGTACTTC. The V and J genes are TRBV9 and TRBJ2-7; TRBD2 matches 9 bases. Trimming took 4 bases from V and 1 from J; bases not matched to a gene: 6. This CDR3 comprises 15 residues. CDR1 SGDLS and CDR2 YYNGEE come from the germline V gene.

CDR3 amino acids: CAWSGVGAGSYNSPLHF. The CDR3 nucleotides read TGTGCCTGGAGTGGGGTAGGAGCGGGGTCCTATAATTCACCCCTCCACTTT. V is TRBV30 and J is TRBJ1-6; D is ambiguous. This CDR3 is 17 amino acids long. Trimming left V 1 base short and J 1 base short, with 14 bases between. CDR1 is GTSNPN and CDR2 is SVGIG in the germline V gene (reference sequence).

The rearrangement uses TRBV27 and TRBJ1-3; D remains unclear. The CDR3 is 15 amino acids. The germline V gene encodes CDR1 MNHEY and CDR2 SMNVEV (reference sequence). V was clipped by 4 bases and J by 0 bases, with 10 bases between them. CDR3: CASSYPPVSGNTIYF. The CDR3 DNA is TGTGCCAGCAGTTATCCCCCCGTCTCTGGAAACACCATATATTTT.

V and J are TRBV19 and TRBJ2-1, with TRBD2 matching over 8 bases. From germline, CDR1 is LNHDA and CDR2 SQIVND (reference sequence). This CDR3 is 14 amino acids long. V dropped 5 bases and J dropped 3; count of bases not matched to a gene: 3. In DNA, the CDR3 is TGTGCCAGTAGTTCGCTAGCGGGCTACAATGAGCAGTTCTTC. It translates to CASSSLAGYNEQFF.

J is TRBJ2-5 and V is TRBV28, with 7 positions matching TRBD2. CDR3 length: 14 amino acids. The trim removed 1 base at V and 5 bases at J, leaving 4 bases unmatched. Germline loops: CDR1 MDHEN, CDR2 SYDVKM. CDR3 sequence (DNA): TGTGCCAGCAGTTTATTCGGTAGCGGGGAGACCCAGTACTTC. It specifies CASSLFGSGETQYF.

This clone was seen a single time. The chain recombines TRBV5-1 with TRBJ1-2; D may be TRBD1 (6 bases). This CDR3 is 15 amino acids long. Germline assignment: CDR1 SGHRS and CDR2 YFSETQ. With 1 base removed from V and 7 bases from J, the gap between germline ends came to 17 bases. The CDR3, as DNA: TGCGCCAGCAGCTTGAGCCGACAGGACGTCACTGGCTACACCTTC. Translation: CASSLSRQDVTGYTF. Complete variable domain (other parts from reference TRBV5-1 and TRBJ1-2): KAGVTQTPRYLIKTRGQQVTLSCSPISGHRSVSWYQQTPGQGLQFLFEYFSETQRNKGNFPGRFSGRQFSNSRSEMNVSTLELGDSALYLCASSLSRQDVTGYTFGSGTRLTVV.

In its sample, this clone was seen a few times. In DNA, the CDR3 is TGCAGCGTTCTTTCCGACAGCAATGAGCAGTTCTTC. Translation gives CSVLSDSNEQFF. The chain is built from TRBV29-1 and TRBJ2-1; possible D gene TRBD1, 5 bases. This CDR3 is built from 12 residues. Trimming took off 5 bases at V and 6 bases at J, with 11 bases between the two ends. CDR1 SQVTM and CDR2 ANQGSEA come from the germline V gene.

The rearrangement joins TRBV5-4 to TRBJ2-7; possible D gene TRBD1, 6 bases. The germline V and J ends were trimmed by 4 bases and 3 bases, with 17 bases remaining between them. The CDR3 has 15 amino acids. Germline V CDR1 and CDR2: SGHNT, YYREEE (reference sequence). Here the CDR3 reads CASSPGASESYEQYF. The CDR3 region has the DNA TGTGCCAGCAGCCCAGGGGCTAGTGAGAGCTACGAGCAGTACTTC.

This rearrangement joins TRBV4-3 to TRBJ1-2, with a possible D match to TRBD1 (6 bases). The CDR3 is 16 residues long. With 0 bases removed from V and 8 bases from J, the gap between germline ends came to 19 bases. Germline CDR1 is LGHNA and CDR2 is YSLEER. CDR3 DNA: TGCGCCAGCAGCCAAGATGCTATGTGGGGGCTCGAAGGCTACACCTTC. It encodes CASSQDAMWGLEGYTF.

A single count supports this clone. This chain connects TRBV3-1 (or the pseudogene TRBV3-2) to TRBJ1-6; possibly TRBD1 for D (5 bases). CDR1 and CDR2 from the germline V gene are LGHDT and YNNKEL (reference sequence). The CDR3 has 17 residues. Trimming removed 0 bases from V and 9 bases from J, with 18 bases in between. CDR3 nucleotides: TGTGCCAGCAGCCAAGATCTCCCAGGGTTCTTCCCTTCACCCCTCCACTTT. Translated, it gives CASSQDLPGFFPSPLHF.

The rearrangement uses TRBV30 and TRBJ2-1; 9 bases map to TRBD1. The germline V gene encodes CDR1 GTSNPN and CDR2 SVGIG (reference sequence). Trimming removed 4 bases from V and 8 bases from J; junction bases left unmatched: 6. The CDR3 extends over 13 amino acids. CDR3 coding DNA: TGTGCCTGGAAGGGACAGGGAGGGGATGAGCAGTTCTTC. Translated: CAWKGQGGDEQFF.

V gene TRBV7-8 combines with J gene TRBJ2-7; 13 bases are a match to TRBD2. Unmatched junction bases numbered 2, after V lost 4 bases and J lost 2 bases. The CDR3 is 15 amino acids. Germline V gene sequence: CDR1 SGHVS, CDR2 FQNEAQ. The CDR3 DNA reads TGTGCCAGCAGCTCCGGGACTAGCGGGACCTACGAGCAGTACTTC. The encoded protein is CASSSGTSGTYEQYF.

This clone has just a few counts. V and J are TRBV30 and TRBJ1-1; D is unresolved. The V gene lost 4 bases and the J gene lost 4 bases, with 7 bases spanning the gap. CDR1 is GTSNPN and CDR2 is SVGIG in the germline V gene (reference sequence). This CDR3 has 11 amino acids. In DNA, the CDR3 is TGTGCCTGGACCAGTGGCACTGAAGCTTTCTTT. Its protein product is CAWTSGTEAFF.

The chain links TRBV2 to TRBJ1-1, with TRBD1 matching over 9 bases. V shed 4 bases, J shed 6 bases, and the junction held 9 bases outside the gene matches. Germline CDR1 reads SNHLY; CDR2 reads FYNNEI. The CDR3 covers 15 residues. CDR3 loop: CASSVQWDRAAEAFF. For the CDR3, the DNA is TGTGCCAGCAGTGTCCAGTGGGACAGGGCGGCTGAAGCTTTCTTT.

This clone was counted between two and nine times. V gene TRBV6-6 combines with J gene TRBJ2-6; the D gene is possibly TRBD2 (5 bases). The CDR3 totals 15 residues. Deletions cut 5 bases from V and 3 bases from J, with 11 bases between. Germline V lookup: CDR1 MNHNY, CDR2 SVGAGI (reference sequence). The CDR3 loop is CASSQWRSGANVLTF. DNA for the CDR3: TGTGCCAGCAGTCAGTGGAGGAGTGGGGCCAACGTCCTGACTTTC.

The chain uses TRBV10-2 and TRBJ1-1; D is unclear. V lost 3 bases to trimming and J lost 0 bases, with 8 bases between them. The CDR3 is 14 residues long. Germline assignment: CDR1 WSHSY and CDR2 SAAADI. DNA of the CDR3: TGCGCCAGCAGTGATACAGCCCTGAACACTGAAGCTTTCTTT. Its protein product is CASSDTALNTEAFF.

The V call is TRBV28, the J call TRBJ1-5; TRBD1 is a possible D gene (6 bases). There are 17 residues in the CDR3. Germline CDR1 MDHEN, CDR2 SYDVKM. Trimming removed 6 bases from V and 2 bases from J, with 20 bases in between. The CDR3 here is CASSLERGGLGNQPQHF. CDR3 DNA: TGTGCCAGCAGCCTCGAAAGGGGGGGCCTTGGCAATCAGCCCCAGCATTTT.

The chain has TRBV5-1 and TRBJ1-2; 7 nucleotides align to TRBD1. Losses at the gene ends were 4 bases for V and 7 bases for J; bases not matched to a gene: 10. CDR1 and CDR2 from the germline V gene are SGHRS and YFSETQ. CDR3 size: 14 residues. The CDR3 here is CASSTDRARGGYTF. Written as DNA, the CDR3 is TGCGCCAGCAGCACTGACAGGGCCCGGGGTGGCTACACCTTC.

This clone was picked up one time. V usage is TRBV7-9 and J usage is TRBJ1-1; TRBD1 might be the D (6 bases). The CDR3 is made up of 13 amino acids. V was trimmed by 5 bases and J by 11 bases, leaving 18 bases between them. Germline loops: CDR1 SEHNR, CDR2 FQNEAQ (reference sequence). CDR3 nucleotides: TGTGCCAGCAGCCCGGGGGGGGCCGTTTCGGCTTTCTTT. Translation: CASSPGGAVSAFF.

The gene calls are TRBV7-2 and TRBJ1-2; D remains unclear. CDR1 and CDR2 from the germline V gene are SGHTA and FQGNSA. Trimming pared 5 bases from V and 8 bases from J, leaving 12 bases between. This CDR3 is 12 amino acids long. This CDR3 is CASSDGVLGYTF. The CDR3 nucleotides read TGTGCCAGCAGCGACGGGGTTCTAGGCTACACCTTC.